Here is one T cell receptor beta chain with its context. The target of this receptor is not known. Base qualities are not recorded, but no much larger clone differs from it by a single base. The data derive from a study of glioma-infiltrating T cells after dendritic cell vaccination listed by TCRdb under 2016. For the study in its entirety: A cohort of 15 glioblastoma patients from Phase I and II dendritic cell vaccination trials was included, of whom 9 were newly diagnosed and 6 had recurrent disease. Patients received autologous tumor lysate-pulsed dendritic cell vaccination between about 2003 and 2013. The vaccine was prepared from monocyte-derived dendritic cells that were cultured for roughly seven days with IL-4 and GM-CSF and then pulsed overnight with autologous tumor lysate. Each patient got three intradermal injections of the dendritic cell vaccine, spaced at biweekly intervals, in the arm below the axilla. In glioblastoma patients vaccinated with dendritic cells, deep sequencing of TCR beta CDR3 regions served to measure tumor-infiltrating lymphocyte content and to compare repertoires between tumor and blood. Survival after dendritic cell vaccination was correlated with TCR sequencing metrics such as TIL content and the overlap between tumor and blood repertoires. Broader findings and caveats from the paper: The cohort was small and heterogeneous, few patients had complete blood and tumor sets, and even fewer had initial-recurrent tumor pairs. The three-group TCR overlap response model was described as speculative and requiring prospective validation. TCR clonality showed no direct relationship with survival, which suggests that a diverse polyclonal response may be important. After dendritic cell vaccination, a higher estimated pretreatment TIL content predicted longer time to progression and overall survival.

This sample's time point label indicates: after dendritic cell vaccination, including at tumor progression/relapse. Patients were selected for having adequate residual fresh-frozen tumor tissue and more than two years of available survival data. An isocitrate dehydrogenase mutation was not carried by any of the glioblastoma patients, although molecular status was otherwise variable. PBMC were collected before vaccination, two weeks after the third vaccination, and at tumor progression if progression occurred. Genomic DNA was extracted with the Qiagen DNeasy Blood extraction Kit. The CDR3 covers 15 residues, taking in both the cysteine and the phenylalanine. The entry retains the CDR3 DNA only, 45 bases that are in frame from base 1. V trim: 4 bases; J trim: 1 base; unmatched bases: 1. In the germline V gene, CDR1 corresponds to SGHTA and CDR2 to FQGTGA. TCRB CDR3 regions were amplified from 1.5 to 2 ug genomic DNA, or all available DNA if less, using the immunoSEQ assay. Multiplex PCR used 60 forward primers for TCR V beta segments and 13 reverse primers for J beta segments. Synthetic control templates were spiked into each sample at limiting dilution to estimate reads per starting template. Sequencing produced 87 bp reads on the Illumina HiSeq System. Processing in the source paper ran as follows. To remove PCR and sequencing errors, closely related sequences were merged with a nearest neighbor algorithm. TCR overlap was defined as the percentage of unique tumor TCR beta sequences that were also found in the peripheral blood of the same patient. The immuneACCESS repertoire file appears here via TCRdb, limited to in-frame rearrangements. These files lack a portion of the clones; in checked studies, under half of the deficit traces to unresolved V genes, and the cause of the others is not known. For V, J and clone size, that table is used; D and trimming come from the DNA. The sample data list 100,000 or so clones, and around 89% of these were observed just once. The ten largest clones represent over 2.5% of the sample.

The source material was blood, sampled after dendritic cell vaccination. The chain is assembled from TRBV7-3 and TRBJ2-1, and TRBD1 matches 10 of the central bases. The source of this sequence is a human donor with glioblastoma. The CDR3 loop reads CASSSGQGSYNEQFF. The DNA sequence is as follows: TGTGCCAGCAGCTCGGGACAGGGGTCCTACAATGAGCAGTTCTTC.